The T cell receptor beta chain under discussion was sequenced for a study of cytomegalovirus exposure and HLA in healthy donors. Regarding the study as a whole: A missense DCLRE1C variant was associated with V- and J-gene trimming of TCR beta chains in a later analysis, and an independent cohort replicated the association. Immune exposure was documented only through CMV serostatus. Confirmation in vitro established that three CMV-associated chains were specific for CMV antigens.

PCR primers comprised 60 Vbeta and 13 Jbeta primers. TCRdb's table, derived via immunoSEQ multiplex PCR, lists solely in-frame clones and lacks some. The sample gives about 100,000 clones, around 82% of which show up once; 1.5% to 2% is in the top ten. This CDR3 has 14 amino acids. The V end was cut by 6 bases, the J end by 0 bases, with 11 bases between. In germline, CDR1 is MNHNS, CDR2 SASEGT. Turning to this clone: What it binds is not known.

In nominal health when sampled, donors likely had unrecorded immune exposures nonetheless. Specimen: PBMCs. This chain links TRBV6-1 with TRBJ1-2, with D possibly being TRBD1 (5 bases). The origin of this receptor is a woman in her forties in good health and CMV-seronegative. CDR3 bases: TGTGCCAGCAGCCCCGGGGGAACTAACTATGGCTACACCTTC. Amino acids: CASSPGGTNYGYTF.